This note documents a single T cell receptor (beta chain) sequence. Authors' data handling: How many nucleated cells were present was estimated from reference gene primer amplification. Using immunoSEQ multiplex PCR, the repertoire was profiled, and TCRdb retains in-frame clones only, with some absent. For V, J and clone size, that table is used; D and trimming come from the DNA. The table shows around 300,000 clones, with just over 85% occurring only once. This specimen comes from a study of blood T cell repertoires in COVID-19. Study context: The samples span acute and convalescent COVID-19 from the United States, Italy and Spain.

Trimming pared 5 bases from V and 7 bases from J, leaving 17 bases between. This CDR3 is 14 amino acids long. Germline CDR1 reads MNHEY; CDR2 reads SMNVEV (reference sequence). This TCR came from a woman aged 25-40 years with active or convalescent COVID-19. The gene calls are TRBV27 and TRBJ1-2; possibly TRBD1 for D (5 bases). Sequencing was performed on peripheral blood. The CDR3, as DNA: TGTGCCAGCAGTCCCCGGGGAGGGGCTATTGGCTACACCTTC. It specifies CASSPRGGAIGYTF.